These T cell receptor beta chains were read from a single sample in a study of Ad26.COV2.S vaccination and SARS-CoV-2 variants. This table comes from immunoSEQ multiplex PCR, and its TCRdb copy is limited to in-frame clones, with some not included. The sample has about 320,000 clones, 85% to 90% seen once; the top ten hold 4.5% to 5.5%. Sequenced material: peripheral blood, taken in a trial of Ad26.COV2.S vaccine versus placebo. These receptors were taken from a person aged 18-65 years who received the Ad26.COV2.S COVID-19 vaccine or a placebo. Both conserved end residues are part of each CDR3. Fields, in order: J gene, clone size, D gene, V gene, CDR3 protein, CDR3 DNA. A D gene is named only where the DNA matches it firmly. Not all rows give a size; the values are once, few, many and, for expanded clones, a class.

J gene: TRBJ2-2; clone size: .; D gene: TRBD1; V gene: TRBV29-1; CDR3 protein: CSVEDPRPGQGADGELFF; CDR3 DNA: TGCAGCGTTGAAGACCCTCGACCAGGACAGGGGGCTGACGGGGAGCTGTTTTTT
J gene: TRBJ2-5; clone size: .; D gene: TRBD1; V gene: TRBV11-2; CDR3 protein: CASSLTGEVGETQYF; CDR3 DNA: TGTGCCAGCAGCTTAACAGGGGAAGTTGGGGAGACCCAGTACTTC
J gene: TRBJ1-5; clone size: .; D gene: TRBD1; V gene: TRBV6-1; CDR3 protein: CASSEPPTTGEKPQHF; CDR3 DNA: TGTGCCAGCAGTGAACCCCCGACTACAGGGGAGAAGCCCCAGCATTTT
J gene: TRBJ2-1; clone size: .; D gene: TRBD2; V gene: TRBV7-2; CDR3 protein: CASSLGLSGLAGIYNEQFF; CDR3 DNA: TGTGCCAGCAGCTTAGGTTTGTCAGGACTAGCGGGTATATACAATGAGCAGTTCTTC
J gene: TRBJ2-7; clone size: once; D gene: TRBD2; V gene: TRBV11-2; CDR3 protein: CASSLTSGGYEQYF; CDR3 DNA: TGTGCCAGCAGCTTAACCAGCGGGGGATACGAGCAGTACTTC
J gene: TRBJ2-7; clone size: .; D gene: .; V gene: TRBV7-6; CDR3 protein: CASSLNPTAYEQYF; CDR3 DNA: TGTGCCAGCAGCTTGAACCCGACAGCCTACGAGCAGTACTTC
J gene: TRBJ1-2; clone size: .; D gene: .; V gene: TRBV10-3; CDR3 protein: CAISINYGYTF; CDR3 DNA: TGTGCCATCAGTATCAACTATGGCTACACCTTC
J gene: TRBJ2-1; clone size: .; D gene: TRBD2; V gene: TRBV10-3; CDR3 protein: CAISESGLVNEQFF; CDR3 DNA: TGTGCCATCAGTGAGTCAGGACTAGTCAATGAGCAGTTCTTC
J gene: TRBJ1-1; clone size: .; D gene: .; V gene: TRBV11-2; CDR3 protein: CASSLVPSTLEAFF; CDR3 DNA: TGTGCCAGCAGCTTAGTCCCCAGCACTCTTGAAGCTTTCTTT
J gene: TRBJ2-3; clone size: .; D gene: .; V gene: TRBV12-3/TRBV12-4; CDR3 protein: CASSGFSTDTQYF; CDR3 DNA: TGTGCCAGCAGTGGATTCAGCACAGATACGCAGTATTTT
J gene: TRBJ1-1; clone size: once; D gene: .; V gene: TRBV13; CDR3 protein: CASTLGVGTEAFF; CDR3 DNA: TGTGCCAGCACCCTAGGGGTGGGCACTGAAGCTTTCTTT
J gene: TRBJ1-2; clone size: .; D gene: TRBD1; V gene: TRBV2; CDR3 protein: CASSYTGDGGYTF; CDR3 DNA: TGTGCCAGCAGTTATACAGGGGATGGTGGCTACACCTTC
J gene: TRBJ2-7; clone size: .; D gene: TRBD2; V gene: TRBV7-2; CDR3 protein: CASSLDPGGDYEQYF; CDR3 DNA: TGTGCCAGCAGCTTAGATCCGGGGGGTGACTACGAGCAGTACTTC
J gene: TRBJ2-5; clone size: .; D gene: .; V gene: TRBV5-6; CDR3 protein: CASSLVEGETQYF; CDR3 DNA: TGTGCCAGCAGCTTGGTGGAAGGTGAGACCCAGTACTTC
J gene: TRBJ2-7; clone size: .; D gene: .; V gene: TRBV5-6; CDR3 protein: CASSLLWTITREQYF; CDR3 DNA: TGTGCCAGCAGCTTATTGTGGACGATTACTAGGGAGCAGTACTTC
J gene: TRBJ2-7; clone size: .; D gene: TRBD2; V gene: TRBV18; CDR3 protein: CASSPPPGLAGAYEQYF; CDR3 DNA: TGTGCCAGCTCACCACCCCCCGGACTAGCGGGAGCTTACGAGCAGTACTTC
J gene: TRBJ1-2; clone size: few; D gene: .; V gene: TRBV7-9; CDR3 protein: CASSSTVMSSGYTF; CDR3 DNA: TGTGCCAGCAGTTCGACGGTAATGAGTTCTGGCTACACCTTC
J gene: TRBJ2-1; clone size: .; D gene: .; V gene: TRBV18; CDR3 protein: CASSLMAWVRSYNEQFF; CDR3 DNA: TGTGCCAGCTCACTAATGGCGTGGGTACGCTCTTACAATGAGCAGTTCTTC
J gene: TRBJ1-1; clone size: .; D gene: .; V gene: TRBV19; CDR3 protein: CASSSWESNTEAFF; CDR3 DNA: TGTGCCAGTAGTTCCTGGGAGTCGAACACTGAAGCTTTCTTT
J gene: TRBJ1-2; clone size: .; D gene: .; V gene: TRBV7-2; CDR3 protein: CASSLSRGGRWYGYTF; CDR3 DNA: TGTGCCAGCAGCTTATCGAGGGGGGGGAGATGGTATGGCTACACCTTC
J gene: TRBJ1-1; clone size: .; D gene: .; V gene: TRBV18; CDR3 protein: CASSPPGSPNTEAFF; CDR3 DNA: TGTGCCAGCTCACCCCCGGGCAGCCCCAACACTGAAGCTTTCTTT
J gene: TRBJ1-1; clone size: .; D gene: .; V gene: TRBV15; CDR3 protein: CATSRDWDAEAFF; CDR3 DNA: TGTGCCACCAGCAGAGACTGGGATGCTGAAGCTTTCTTT
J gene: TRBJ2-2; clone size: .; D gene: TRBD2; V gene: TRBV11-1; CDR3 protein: CASSEISGRETGELFF; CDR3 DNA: TGTGCCAGCAGCGAGATTAGCGGGAGGGAGACCGGGGAGCTGTTTTTT
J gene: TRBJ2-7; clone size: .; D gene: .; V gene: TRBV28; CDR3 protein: CASSPGPPSAVEQYF; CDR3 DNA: TGTGCCAGCAGTCCGGGACCACCCTCGGCGGTCGAGCAGTACTTC
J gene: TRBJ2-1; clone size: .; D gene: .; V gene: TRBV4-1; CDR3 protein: CASSQDLGARPFWQFF; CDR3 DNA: TGCGCCAGCAGCCAAGATTTGGGGGCTCGGCCCTTCTGGCAGTTCTTC
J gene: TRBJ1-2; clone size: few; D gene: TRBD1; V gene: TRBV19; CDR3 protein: CASSILHLPGQGYPYGYTF; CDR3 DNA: TGTGCCAGTAGTATCCTCCACCTACCGGGACAGGGATATCCCTATGGCTACACCTTC
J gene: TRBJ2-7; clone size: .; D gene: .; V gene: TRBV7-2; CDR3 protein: CASSPNPGLLSYEQYF; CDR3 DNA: TGTGCCAGCAGCCCAAACCCGGGACTCCTCTCCTACGAGCAGTACTTC
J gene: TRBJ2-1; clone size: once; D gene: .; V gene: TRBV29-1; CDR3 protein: CSVARGSSYNEQFF; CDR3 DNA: TGCAGCGTTGCCCGGGGAAGCTCCTACAATGAGCAGTTCTTC
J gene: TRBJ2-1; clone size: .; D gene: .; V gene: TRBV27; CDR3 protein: CASSSSFIVGPEQFF; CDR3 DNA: TGTGCCAGCAGTTCGAGTTTTATCGTCGGTCCTGAGCAGTTCTTC
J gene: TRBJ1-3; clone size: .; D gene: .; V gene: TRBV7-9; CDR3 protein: CASSLASWGDLSGNTIYF; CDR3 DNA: TGTGCCAGCAGCTTAGCGTCTTGGGGCGATCTTTCGGGAAACACCATATATTTT
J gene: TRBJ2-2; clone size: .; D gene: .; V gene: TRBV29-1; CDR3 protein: CSVWGQRAANTGELFF; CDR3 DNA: TGCAGCGTTTGGGGACAGCGGGCCGCGAACACCGGGGAGCTGTTTTTT
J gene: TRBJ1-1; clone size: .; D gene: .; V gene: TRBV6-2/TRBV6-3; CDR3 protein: CASSWAETNTEAFF; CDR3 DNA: TGTGCCAGCAGTTGGGCAGAGACGAACACTGAAGCTTTCTTT
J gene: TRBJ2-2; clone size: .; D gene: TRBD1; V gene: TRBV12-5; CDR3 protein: CASASDRETLLNTGELFF; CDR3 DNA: TGTGCTAGTGCCTCTGACAGGGAAACCCTACTGAACACCGGGGAGCTGTTTTTT
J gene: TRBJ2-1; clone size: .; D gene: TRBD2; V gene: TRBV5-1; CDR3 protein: CASSGTSGRIVNEQFF; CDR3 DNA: TGCGCCAGTTCCGGGACTAGCGGGAGGATCGTCAATGAGCAGTTCTTC
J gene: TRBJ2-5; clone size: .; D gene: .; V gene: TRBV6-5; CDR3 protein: CASSYQQETQYF; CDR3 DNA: TGTGCCAGCAGTTACCAACAAGAGACCCAGTACTTC
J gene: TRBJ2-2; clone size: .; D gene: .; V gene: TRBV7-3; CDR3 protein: CASSLRDGRGTGELFF; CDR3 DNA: TGTGCCAGCAGCCTCCGCGACGGGAGAGGAACCGGGGAGCTGTTTTTT
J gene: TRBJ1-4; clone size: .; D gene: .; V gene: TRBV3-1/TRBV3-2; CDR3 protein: CASTSEPTNEKLFF; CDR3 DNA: TGTGCCAGCACAAGTGAGCCAACTAATGAAAAACTGTTTTTT
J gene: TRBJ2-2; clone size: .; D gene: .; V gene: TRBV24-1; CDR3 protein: CATSGTYGDNTGELFF; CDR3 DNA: TGTGCCACCAGTGGGACCTATGGGGATAACACCGGGGAGCTGTTTTTT
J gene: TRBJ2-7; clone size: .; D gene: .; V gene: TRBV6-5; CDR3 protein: CASSWTASSYEQYF; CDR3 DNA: TGTGCCAGCAGTTGGACAGCAAGCTCCTACGAGCAGTACTTC
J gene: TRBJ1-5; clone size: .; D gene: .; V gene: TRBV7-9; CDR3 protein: CASSLGESSNQPQHF; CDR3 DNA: TGTGCCAGCAGCTTAGGCGAGTCCAGCAATCAGCCCCAGCATTTT
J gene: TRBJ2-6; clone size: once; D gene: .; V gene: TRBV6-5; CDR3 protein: CASTSYRSGANVLTF; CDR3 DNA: TGTGCCAGCACCAGCTACCGCTCTGGGGCCAACGTCCTGACTTTC
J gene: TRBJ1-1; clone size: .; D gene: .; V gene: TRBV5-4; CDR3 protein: CASSLVVGGTEAFF; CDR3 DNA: TGTGCCAGCAGCTTGGTGGTGGGGGGCACTGAAGCTTTCTTT
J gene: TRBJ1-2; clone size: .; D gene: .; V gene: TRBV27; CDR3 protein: CASSLNYGYTF; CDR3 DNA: TGTGCCAGCAGTTTGAACTATGGCTACACCTTC
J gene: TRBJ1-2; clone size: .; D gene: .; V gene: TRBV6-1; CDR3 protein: CASSWTADGYTF; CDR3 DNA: TGTGCCAGCAGTTGGACAGCCGATGGCTACACCTTC
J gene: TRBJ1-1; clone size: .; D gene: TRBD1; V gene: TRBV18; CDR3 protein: CASSPPSQGGTEAFF; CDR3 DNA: TGTGCCAGCTCACCACCCTCTCAGGGGGGAACTGAAGCTTTCTTT